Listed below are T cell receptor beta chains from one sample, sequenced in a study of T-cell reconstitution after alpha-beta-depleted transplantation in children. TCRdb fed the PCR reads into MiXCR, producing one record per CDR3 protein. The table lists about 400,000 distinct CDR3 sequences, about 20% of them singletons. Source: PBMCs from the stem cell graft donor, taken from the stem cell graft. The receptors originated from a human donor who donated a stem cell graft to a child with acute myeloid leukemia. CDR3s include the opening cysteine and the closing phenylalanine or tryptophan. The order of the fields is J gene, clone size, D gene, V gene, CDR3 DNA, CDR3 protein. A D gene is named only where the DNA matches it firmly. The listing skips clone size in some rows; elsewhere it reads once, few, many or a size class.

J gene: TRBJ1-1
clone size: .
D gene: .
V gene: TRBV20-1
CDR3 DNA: TGCAGTGCTAGTCCGATGGTTTTGACCGGATCTGAAGCTTTCTTT
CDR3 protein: CSASPMVLTGSEAFF

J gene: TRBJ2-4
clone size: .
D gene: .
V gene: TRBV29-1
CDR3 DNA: TGCAGCGTTGAAACGGGGGGCGCGAACATTCAGTACTTC
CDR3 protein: CSVETGGANIQYF

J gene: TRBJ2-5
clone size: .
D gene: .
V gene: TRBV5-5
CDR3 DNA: TGTGCCAGCAGCAGCCCAGGGGCGCGGGAGACCCAGTACTTC
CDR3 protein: CASSSPGARETQYF

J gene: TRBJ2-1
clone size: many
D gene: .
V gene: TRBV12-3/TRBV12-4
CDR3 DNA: TGTGCCAGTGCCGTGGAGGGACTGATTCTGTTCTTC
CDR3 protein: CASAVEGLILFF

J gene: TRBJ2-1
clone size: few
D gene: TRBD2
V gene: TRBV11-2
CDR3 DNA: TGTGCCAGCAGCTTAGCCGGGACTAGCGGGAGGTTTGAGCAGTTCTTC
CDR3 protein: CASSLAGTSGRFEQFF

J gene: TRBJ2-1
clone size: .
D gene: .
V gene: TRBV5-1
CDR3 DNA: TGCGCCAGCTCGGACGTTCACAATGAGCAGTTCTTC
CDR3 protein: CASSDVHNEQFF

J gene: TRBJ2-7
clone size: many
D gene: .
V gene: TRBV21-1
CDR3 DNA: TGTGCCAGCAGCAAAGCGCCGTCCAGCTTAAACTCCTACGAGCAGTACTTC
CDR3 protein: CASSKAPSSLNSYEQYF

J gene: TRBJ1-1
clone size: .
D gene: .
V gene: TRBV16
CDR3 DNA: TGTGCCAGCAGCCAATCGGGGGGCGGCGGTGAAGCTTTCTTT
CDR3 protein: CASSQSGGGGEAFF

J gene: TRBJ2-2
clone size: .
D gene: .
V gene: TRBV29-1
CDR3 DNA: TGCAGCGTTGTAGGCGCCAACCGGGCCTTCAATACCGGGGAGCTGTTTTTT
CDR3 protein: CSVVGANRAFNTGELFF

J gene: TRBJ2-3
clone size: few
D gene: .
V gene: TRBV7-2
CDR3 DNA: TGTGCCAGCAGCCTCTTCGCAGGCACAGATACGCAGTATTTT
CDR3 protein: CASSLFAGTDTQYF

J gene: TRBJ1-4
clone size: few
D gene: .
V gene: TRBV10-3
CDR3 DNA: TGTGCCGCGTCCCCACAGGGAGGTGAAAAACTGTTTTTT
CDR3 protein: CAASPQGGEKLFF

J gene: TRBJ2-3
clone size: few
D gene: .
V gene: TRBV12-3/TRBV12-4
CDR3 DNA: TGTGCCAGCAGTCCCGAGACAGGTATGGGCACAGATACGCAGTATTTT
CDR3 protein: CASSPETGMGTDTQYF

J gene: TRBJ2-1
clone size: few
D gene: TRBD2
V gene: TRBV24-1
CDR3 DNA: TGTGCCACCAGGTCTAGCGGGAGTTATGAGCAGTTCTTC
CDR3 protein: CATRSSGSYEQFF

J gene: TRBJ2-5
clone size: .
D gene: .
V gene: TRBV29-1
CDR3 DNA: TGCAGCGTTGATCGGGAACAAGAGACCCAGTACTTC
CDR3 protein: CSVDREQETQYF

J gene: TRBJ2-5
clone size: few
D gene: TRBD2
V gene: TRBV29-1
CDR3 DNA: TGCAGCGTGGGGCAAGCGGGGGGGGAGACCCAGTACTTC
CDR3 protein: CSVGQAGGETQYF

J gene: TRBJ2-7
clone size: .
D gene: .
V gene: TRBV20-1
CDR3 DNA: TGCAGTGCTAGTCGTGGTGGGGGAAGCTCCTACGAGCAGTACTTC
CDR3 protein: CSASRGGGSSYEQYF

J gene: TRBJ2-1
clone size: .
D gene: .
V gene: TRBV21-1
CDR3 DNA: TGTGCCAGCAGCAAATGGGGAGGGGGCGAGGGGGATGAGCAGTTCTTC
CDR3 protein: CASSKWGGGEGDEQFF

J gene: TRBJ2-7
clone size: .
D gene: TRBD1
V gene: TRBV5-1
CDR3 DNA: TGCGCCAGCAGTTCGAGGACAGGGATTTACGAGCAGTACTTC
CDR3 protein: CASSSRTGIYEQYF

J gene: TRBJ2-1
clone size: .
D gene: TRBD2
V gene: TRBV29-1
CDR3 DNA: TGCAGCGTTGGTCTAGCGGGAGGCCACTATGAGCAGTTCTTC
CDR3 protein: CSVGLAGGHYEQFF

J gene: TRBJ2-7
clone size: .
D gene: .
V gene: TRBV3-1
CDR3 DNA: TGTGCCAGCAGCCAAGAGGCGGTATCCGTCGAGCAGTACTTC
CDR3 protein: CASSQEAVSVEQYF

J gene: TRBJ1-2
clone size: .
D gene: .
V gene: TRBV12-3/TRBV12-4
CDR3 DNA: TGTGCCAGCACCACGACAGGAGCTAACTATGGCTACACCTTC
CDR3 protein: CASTTTGANYGYTF

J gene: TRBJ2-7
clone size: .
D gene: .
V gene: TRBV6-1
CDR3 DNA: TGTGCCAGCATCCGAACCCGGATACAGGGAGTTTTCTACGAGCAGTACTTC
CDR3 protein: CASIRTRIQGVFYEQYF

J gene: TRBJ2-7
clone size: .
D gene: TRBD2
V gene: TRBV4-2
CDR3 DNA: TGTGCCAGCAGCCAAGAAGCGGGACCGGGGGAGCAGTACTTC
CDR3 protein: CASSQEAGPGEQYF

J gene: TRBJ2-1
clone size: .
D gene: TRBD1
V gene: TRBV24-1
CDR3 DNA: TGTGCCACCAGTGCCGGGACAGGGGCCTACAATGAGCAGTTCTTC
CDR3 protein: CATSAGTGAYNEQFF

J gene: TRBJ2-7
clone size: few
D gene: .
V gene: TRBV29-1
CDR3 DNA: TGCAGCGTTGAAGACTGGGTCTCCTACGAGCAGTACTTC
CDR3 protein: CSVEDWVSYEQYF

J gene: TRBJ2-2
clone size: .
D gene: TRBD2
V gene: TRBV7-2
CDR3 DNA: TGTGCCAGCAGGCTCGGGGCTAGCGGGAGTGCCGGGGAGCTGTTTTTT
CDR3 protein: CASRLGASGSAGELFF

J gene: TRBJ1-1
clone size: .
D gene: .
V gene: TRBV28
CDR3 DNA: TGTGCCAGCAGTTTATTAACGAACACTGAAGCTTTCTTT
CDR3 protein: CASSLLTNTEAFF

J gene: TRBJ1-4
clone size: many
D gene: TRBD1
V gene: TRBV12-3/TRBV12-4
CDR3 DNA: TGTGCCAGCAGTACGGACAGGGGTCGCGAAAAACTGTTTTTT
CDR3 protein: CASSTDRGREKLFF

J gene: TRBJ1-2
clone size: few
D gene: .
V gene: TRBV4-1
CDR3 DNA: TGCGCCAGCAGCCAAGATCCAGAACAAGGCTACACCTTC
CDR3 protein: CASSQDPEQGYTF

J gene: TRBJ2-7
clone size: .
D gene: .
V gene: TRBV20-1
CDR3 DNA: TGCAGTGCCGTGGGTGGGTTTTCGTACGAGCAGTACTTC
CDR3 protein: CSAVGGFSYEQYF

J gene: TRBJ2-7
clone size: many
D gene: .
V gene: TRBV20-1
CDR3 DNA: TGCAGTGCTAGGGACATCTTCTACGAGCAGTACTTC
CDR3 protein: CSARDIFYEQYF

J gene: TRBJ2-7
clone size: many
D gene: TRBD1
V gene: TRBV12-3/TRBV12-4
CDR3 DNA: TGTGCCAGCAGGCCCACTGCCGGGACAGGGAACAACGAGCAGTACTTC
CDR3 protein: CASRPTAGTGNNEQYF

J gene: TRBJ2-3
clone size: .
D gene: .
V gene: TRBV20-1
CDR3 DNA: TGCAGTGCTAGTCTGACTTCAGATACGCAGTATTTT
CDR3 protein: CSASLTSDTQYF

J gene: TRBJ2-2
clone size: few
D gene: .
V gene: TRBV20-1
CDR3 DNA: TGCAGTGCTCCGGGACTCAAGGGCACCGGGGAGCTGTTTTTT
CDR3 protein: CSAPGLKGTGELFF

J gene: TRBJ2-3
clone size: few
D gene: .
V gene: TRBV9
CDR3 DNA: TGTGCCAGCAGCGTAGAGGGCACTCGTTTCACAGATACGCAGTATTTT
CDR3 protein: CASSVEGTRFTDTQYF

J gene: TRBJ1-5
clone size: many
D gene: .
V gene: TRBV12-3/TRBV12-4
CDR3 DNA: TGTGCCAGCAGTTTTTCAGGAGGGTATCAGCCCCAGCATTTT
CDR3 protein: CASSFSGGYQPQHF

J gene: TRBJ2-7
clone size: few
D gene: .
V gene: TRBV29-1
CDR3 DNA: TGCAGCGTTGAAGGACCGATGGGGCAGTACTTC
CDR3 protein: CSVEGPMGQYF

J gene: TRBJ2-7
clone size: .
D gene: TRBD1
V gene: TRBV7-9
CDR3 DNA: TGTGCCAGCAGCCCGGGACAGTGGAGCTCCTACGAGCAGTACTTC
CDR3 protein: CASSPGQWSSYEQYF

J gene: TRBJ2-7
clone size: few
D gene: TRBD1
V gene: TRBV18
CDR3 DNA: TGTGCCAGCTCACCACGGGGACAGGGCCCCTACGAGCAGTACTTC
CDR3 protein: CASSPRGQGPYEQYF

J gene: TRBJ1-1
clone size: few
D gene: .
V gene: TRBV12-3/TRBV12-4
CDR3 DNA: TGTGCCAGCAGTTTATTTGAGAGTAAAACAGGGACTGAAGCTTTCTTT
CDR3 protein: CASSLFESKTGTEAFF

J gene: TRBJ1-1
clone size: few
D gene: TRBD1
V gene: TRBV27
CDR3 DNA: TGTGCCAGCAGTTTTGACAGGGGCACTGAAGCTTTCTTT
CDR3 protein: CASSFDRGTEAFF

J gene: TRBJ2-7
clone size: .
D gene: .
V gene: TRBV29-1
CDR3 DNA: TGCAGCGTTACCGGACGGGACCGCTCCTACGAGCAGTACTTC
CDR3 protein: CSVTGRDRSYEQYF

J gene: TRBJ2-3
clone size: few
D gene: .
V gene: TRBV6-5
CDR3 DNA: TGTGCCAGCAGTTCCCATCCTGGGGGAGACAGTGCAGATACGCAGTATTTT
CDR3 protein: CASSSHPGGDSADTQYF

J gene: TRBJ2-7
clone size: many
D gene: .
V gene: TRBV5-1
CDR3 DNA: TGCGCCAGCAGCTTGGTGGGGGGAAACCAATACGAGCAGTACTTC
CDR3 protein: CASSLVGGNQYEQYF

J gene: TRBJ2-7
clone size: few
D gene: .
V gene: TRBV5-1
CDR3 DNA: TGCGCCAGCAGCCATCGGGCAGCCGACTACGAGCAGTACTTC
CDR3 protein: CASSHRAADYEQYF

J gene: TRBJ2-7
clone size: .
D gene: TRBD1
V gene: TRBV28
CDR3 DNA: TGTGCCAGCAGAGGCGGGACAGGGGGGGACGAGCAGTACTTC
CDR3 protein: CASRGGTGGDEQYF

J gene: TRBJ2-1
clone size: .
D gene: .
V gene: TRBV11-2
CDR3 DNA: TGTGCCAGCAGCTTCCCCCACAATGAGCAGTTCTTC
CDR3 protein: CASSFPHNEQFF

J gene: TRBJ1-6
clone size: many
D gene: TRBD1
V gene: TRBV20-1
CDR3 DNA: TGCAGTGCTCCTGACAGGGGGCGATCACCCCTCCACTTT
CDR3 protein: CSAPDRGRSPLHF

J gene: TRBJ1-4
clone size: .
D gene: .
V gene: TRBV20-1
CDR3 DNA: TGCAGTGCGAAGGACCCTAAAGGAGCGGCTAATGAAAAACTGTTTTTT
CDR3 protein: CSAKDPKGAANEKLFF

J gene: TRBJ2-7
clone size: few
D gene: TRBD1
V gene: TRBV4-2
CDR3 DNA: TGTGCCAGCACCCCGGGACAGGGGGACTACGAGCAGTACTTC
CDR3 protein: CASTPGQGDYEQYF

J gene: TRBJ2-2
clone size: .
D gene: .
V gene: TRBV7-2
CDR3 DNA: TGTGCCAGCAGCTTAAGTTCCGGGAGGAACACCGGGGAGCTGTTTTTT
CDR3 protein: CASSLSSGRNTGELFF